These 2 T cell receptor beta chains were all obtained from the same sample, sequenced in a study of shared clonotypes between healthy human individuals. Only in-frame clones appear in the TCRdb table, and some are missing; sequencing was by immunoSEQ multiplex PCR. The table shows approximately 740,000 clones, with 85% to 95% occurring only once. CD8 cells classed as naive were CD45RO-negative and positively selected for CCR7, excluding terminally differentiated effector memory CD45RA+ cells. Sequencing was done on a sample of naive CD8+ T cells sorted from blood. The receptors here all came from a man younger than 40 in good health.

This chain connects TRBV4-3 to TRBJ2-7; D may be TRBD1 or TRBD2 (6 bases each). Per the germline V gene, CDR1 is LGHNA and CDR2 is YSLEER. Trimming removed 1 base from V and 5 bases from J, with 21 bases in between. The CDR3 has 17 amino acids. The CDR3 here is CASSQGTGAPLNHEQYF. The DNA for the CDR3 is TGCGCCAGCAGCCAAGGAACGGGGGCGCCACTGAACCACGAGCAGTACTTC.

This sequence joins TRBV7-8 and TRBJ2-5; D may match TRBD1 or TRBD2 (5 bases each). The V end lost 5 bases, the J end lost 5 bases, and 15 bases lay between the germline ends. CDR1 and CDR2 from the germline V gene are SGHVS and FQNEAQ. The CDR3 totals 14 residues. The CDR3 DNA reads TGTGCCAGCAGCCAACCGGGACCATCGGAGACCCAGTACTTC. This encodes CASSQPGPSETQYF. Full variable domain (rest looked up from reference TRBV7-8 and TRBJ2-5): GAGVSQSPRYKVAKRGQDVALRCDPISGHVSLFWYQQALGQGPEFLTYFQNEAQLDKSGLPSDRFFAERPEGSVSTLKIQRTQQEDSAVYLCASSQPGPSETQYFGPGTRLLVL.